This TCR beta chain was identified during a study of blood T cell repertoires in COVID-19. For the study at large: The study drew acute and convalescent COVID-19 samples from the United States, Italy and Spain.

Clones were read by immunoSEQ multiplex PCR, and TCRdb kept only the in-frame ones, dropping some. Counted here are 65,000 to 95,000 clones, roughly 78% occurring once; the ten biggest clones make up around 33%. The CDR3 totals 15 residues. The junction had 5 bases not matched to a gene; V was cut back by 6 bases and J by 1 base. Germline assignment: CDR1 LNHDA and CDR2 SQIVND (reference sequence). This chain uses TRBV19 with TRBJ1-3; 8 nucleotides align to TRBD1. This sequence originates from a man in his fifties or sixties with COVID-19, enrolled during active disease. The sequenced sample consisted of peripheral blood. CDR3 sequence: CASRQDRGSGNTIYF. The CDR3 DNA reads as TGTGCCAGTAGACAAGACAGGGGATCTGGAAACACCATATATTTT.